What follows is one TCR beta chain and its context. Regarding time point: pretreatment peripheral blood. Locally advanced or metastatic urothelial carcinoma was diagnosed in the patients. Repertoires were generated with immunoSEQ multiplex PCR, while TCRdb's copy carries only in-frame clones and drops some. The sample lists around 40,000 clones, approximately 91% occurring once. This record belongs to a study of PD-L1 blockade in urothelial cancer. The clonotype was recovered from a woman aged 60-75 years with urothelial cancer. Sequencing was performed on PBMCs, taken around atezolizumab (anti-PD-L1) treatment.

The CDR3 sequence: CASSFRQSNEQFF. The CDR3 DNA reads TGTGCCAGCAGCTTCCGACAGTCCAATGAGCAGTTCTTC. The gene calls are TRBV7-8 and TRBJ2-1, with D possibly being TRBD1 (5 bases). The CDR3 has 13 residues. Per the germline V gene, CDR1 is SGHVS and CDR2 is FQNEAQ. Trimming removed 3 bases at V and 6 bases at J, with 9 bases between.